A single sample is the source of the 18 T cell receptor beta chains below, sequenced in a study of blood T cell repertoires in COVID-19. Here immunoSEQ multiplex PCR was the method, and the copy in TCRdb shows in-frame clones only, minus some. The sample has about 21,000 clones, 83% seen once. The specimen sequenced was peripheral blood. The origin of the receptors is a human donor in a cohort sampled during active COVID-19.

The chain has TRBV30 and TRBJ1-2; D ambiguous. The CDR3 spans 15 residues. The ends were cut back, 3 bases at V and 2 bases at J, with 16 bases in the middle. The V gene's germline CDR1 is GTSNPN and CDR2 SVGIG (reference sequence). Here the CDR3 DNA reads TGTGCCTGGAGGGACTCGGGAGTAGGGAACTATGGCTACACCTTC. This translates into CAWRDSGVGNYGYTF.

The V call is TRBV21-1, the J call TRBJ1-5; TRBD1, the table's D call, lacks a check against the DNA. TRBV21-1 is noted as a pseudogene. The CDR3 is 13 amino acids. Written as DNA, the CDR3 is TGTGCCAGCACCCCACAGGGTAATCAGCCCCAGCATTTT. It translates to CASTPQGNQPQHF.

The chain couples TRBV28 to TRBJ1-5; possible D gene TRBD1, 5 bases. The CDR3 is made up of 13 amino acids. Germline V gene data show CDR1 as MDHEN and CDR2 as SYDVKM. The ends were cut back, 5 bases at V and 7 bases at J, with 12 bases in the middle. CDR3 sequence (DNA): TGTGCCAGCAGTCCAGGGAACCGCCAGCCCCAGCATTTT. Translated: CASSPGNRQPQHF.

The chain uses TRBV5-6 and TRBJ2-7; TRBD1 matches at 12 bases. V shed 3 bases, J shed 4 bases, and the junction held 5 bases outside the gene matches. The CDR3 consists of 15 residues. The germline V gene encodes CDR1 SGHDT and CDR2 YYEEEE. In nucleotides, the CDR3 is TGTGCCAGCAGCTCGGGACAGGGGGCAGGGTACGAGCAGTACTTC. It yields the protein CASSSGQGAGYEQYF.

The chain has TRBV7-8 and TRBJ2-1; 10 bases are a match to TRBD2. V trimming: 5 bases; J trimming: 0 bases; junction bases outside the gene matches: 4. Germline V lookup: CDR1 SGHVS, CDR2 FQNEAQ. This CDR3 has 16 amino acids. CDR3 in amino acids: CASSPSGGGSYNEQFF. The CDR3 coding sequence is TGTGCCAGCAGCCCCAGCGGGGGGGGCTCCTACAATGAGCAGTTCTTC.

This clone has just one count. CDR3 in DNA: TGTGCCACCAGCAGAGCCTTAGAGGATACGCAGTATTTT. This sequence encodes CATSRALEDTQYF. V and J are TRBV15 and TRBJ2-3; D is unclear. Germline-derived CDR1 and CDR2 are LNHNV and YYDKDF (reference sequence). Trimming took 1 base from V and 6 from J, leaving 8 bases between them. CDR3 length: 13 residues.

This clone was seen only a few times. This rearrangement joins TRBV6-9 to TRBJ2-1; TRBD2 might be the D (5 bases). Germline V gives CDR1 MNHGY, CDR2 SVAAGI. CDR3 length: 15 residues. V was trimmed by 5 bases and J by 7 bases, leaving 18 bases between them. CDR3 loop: CASSQGPGGGNEQFF. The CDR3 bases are TGTGCCAGCAGTCAAGGACCCGGAGGAGGAAATGAGCAGTTCTTC.

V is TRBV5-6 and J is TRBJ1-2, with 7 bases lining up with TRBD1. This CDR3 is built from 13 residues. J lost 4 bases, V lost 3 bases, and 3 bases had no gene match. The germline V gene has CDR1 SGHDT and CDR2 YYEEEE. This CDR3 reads CASSSQGGYGYTF. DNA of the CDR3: TGTGCCAGCAGCTCCCAGGGGGGCTATGGCTACACCTTC. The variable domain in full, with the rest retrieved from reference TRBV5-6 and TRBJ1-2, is DAGVTQSPTHLIKTRGQQVTLRCSPKSGHDTVSWYQQALGQGPQFIFQYYEEEERQRGNFPDRFSGHQFPNYSSELNVNALLLGDSALYLCASSSQGGYGYTFGSGTRLTVV.

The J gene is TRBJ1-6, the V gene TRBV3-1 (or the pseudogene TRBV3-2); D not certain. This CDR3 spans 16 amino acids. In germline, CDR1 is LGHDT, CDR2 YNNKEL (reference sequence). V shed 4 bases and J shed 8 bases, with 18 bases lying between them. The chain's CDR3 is CASSRSRGRADSPLHF. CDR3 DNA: TGTGCCAGCAGCCGTTCCCGCGGGAGGGCGGATTCACCCCTCCACTTT.

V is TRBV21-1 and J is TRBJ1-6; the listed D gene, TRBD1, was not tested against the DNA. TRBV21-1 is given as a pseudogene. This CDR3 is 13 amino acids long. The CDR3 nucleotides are TGTGCCAGCAGGGGTACAGGGTATTCACCCCTCCACTTT. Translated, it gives CASRGTGYSPLHF.

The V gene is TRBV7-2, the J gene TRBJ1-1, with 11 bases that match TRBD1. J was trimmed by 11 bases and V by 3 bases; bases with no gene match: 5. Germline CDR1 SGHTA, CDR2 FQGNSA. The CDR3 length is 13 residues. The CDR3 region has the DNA TGTGCCAGCAGCTTCGGACAGGGGGCATTGGCTTTCTTT. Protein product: CASSFGQGALAFF. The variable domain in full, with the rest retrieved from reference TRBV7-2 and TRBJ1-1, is GAGVSQSPSNKVTEKGKDVELRCDPISGHTALYWYRQSLGQGLEFLIYFQGNSAPDKSGLPSDRFSAERTGGSVSTLTIQRTQQEDSAVYLCASSFGQGALAFFGQGTRLTVV.

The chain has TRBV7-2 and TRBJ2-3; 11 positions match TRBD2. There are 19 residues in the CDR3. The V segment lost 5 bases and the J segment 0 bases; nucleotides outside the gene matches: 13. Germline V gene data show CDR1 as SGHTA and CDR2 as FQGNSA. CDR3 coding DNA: TGTGCCAGCAGCCATCTAGCGGGGGGCCTTCCTCCTAGCACAGATACGCAGTATTTT. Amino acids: CASSHLAGGLPPSTDTQYF.

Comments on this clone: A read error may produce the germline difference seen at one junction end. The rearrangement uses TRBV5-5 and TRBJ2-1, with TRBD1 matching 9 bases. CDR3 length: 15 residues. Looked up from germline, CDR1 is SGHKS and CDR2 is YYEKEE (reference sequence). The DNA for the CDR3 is TGTGCCAGCAGTTTGGGACAGGGTTTTTACAATGAGCAGTTCTTC. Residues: CASSLGQGFYNEQFF.

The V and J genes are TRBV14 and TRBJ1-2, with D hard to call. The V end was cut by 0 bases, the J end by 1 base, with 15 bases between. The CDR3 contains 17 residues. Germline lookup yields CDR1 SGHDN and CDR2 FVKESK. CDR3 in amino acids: CASSQDRWQELNYGYTF. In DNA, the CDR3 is TGTGCCAGCAGCCAAGACCGATGGCAGGAACTTAACTATGGCTACACCTTC.

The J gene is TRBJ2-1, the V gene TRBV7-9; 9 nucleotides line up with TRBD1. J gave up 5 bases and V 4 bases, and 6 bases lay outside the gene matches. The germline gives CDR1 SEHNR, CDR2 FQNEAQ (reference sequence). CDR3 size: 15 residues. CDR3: CASSSLGQGNNEQFF. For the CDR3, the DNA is TGTGCCAGCAGCTCCTTAGGACAGGGGAACAATGAGCAGTTCTTC.

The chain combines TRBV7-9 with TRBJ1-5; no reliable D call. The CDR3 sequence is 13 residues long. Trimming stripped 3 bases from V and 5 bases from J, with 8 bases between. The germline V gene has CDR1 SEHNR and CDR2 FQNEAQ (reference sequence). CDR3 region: CASSFSRDQPQHF. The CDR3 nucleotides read TGTGCCAGCAGCTTCTCCCGGGATCAGCCCCAGCATTTT.

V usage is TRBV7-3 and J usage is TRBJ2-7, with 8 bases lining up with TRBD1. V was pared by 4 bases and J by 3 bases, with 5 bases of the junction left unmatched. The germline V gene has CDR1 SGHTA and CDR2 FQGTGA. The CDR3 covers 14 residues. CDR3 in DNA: TGTGCCAGCAGCTCCGACAGGGGAGGCTACGAGCAGTACTTC. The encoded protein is CASSSDRGGYEQYF.

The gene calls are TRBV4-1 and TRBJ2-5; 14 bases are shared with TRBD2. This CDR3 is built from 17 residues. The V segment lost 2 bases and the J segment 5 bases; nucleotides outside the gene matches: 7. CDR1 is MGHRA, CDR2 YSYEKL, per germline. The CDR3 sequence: CASSQPGLAGAGETQYF. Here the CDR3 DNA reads TGCGCCAGCAGCCAACCGGGACTAGCGGGGGCAGGGGAGACCCAGTACTTC.